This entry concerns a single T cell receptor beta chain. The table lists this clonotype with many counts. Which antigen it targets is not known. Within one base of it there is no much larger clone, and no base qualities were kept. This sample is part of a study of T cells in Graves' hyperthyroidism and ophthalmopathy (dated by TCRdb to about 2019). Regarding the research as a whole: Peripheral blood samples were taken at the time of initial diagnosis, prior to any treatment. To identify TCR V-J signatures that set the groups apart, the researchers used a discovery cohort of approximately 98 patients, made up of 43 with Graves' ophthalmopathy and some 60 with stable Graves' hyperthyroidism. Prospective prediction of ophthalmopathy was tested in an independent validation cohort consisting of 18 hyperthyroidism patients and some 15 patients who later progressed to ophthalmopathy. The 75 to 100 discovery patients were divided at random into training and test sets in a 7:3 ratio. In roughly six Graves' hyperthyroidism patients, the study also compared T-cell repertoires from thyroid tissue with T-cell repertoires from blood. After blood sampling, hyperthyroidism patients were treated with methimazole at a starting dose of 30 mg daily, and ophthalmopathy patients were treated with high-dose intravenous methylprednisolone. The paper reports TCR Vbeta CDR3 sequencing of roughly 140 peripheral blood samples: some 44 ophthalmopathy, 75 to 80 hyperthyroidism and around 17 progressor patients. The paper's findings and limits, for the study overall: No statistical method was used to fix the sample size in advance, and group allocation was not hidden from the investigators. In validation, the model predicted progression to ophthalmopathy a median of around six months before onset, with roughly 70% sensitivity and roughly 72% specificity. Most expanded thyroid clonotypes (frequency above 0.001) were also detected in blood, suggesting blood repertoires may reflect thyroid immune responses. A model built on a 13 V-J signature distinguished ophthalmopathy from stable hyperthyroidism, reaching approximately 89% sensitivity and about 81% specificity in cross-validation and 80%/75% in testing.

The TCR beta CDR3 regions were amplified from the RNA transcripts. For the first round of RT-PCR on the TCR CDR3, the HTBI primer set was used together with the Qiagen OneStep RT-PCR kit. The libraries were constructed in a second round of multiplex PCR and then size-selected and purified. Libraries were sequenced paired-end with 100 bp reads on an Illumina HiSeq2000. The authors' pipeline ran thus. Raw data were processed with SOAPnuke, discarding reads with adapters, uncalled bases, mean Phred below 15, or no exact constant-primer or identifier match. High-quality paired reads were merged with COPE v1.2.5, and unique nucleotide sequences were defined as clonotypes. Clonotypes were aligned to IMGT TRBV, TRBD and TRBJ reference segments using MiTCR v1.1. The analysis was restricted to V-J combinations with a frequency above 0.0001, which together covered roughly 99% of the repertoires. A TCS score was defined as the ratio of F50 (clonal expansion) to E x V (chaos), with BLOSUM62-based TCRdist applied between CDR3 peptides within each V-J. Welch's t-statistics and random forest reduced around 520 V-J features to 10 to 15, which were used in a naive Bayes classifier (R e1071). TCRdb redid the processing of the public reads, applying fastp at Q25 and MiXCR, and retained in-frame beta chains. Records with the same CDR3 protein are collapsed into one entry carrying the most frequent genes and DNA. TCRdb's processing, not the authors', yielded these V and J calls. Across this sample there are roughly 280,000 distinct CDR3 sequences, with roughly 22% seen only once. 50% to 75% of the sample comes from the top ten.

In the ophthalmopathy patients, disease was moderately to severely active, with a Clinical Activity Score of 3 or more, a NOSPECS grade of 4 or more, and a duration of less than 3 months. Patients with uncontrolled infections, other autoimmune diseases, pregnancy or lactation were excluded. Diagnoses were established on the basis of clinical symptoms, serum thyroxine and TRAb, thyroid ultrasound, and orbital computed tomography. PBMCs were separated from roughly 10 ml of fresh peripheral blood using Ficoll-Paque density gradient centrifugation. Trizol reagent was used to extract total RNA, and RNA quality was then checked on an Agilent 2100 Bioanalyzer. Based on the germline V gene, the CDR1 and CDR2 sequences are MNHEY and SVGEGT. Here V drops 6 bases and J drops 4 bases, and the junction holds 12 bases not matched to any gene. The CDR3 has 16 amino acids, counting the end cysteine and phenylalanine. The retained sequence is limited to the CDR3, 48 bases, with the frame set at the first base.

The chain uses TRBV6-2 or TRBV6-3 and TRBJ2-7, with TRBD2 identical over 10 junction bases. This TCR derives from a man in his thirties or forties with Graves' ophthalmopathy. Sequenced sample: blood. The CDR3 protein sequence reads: CASSDRLAGQGYEQYF. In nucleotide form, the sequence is TGTGCCAGCAGCGACAGACTAGCGGGCCAGGGGTACGAGCAGTACTTC.